Presented here are 20 T cell receptor beta chains from one specimen sequenced in a study of blood T cell repertoires in COVID-19. Assay used: immunoSEQ multiplex PCR; TCRdb lists only in-frame clones, some missing. The top ten hold 2.5% to 3.5% of the sample, which has 110,000 to 150,000 clones, roughly 85% seen once. The sample taken for sequencing was peripheral blood. Source of these receptors: a man between 50 and 59 years old with acute or convalescent COVID-19.

V usage is TRBV9 and J usage is TRBJ1-5, with TRBD1 identical over 8 bases. Per the germline V gene, CDR1 is SGDLS and CDR2 is YYNGEE. V gave up 4 bases and J gave up 5 bases; unmatched junction bases: 8. The CDR3 is 15 residues long. CDR3 sequence reads: CASSPGQDAYQPQHF. CDR3 bases: TGTGCCAGCAGCCCGGGACAGGACGCGTATCAGCCCCAGCATTTT.

The chain carries TRBV24-1 and TRBJ2-7, with D unresolved. Germline-derived CDR1 and CDR2 are KGHDR and SFDVKD. Trimming cost V 4 bases and J 2 bases, with 11 bases left between them. The CDR3 is 14 residues long. The CDR3 loop is CATSESVTPYEQYF. Written as DNA, the CDR3 is TGTGCCACCAGTGAGAGTGTTACTCCCTACGAGCAGTACTTC.

The gene calls are TRBV6-1 and TRBJ2-2; 9 nucleotides line up with TRBD2. Germline V lookup: CDR1 MNHNS, CDR2 SASEGT. This CDR3 region has 17 residues. J lost 6 bases, V lost 1 base, and 9 bases had no gene match. The CDR3 here is CASSEVVLAGVPGELFF. CDR3 DNA: TGTGCCAGCAGTGAAGTTGTACTAGCGGGTGTCCCCGGGGAGCTGTTTTTT.

This rearrangement joins TRBV12-5 to TRBJ2-1; D call uncertain. Germline-derived CDR1 and CDR2 are LGHNT and FRNRAP. Trimming took off 0 bases at V and 0 bases at J, with 21 bases between the two ends. The CDR3 length is 20 residues. The CDR3 DNA follows: TGTGCTAGTGGTTTGGTACGAATTCCCCTGGGCCAGAGCTCCTACAATGAGCAGTTCTTC. Translating gives CASGLVRIPLGQSSYNEQFF.

The chain couples TRBV6-5 to TRBJ1-2, with a possible D match to TRBD1 (6 bases). The germline CDR1 and CDR2 sequences are MNHEY and SVGAGI. CDR3 length equals 15 residues. V dropped 6 bases and J dropped 0 bases, with 14 bases sitting between them. CDR3 coding DNA: TGTGCCAGCAGCGCTTGGACAGATGCTAACTATGGCTACACCTTC. Translating it yields CASSAWTDANYGYTF.

The V gene is TRBV28, the J gene TRBJ1-2; TRBD1 matches 12 bases. CDR1 MDHEN and CDR2 SYDVKM come from the germline V gene. The trim removed 8 bases at V and 4 bases at J, leaving 8 bases unmatched. This CDR3 comprises 15 residues. The CDR3 loop reads CASSGQGAFGYGYTF. Written as DNA, the CDR3 is TGTGCCAGCTCGGGACAGGGGGCGTTTGGCTATGGCTACACCTTC.

The V and J genes are TRBV10-1 and TRBJ2-1; the D is unclear. The V end was cut by 5 bases, the J end by 0 bases, with 5 bases between. The germline V gene has CDR1 WNHNN and CDR2 SYGVQD (reference sequence). The length of the CDR3 is 13 residues. CDR3 coding DNA: TGCGCCAGCAGTCTGAGCTCCTACAATGAGCAGTTCTTC. This translates into CASSLSSYNEQFF.

This chain uses TRBV19 with TRBJ1-5; 10 nucleotides line up with TRBD1. Germline values: CDR1 LNHDA, CDR2 SQIVND (reference sequence). With V trimmed by 4 bases and J by 1 base, 4 bases remained unmatched. The CDR3 is made up of 16 amino acids. This chain's CDR3 is CASSKTGGASNQPQHF. Written as DNA, the CDR3 is TGTGCCAGTAGTAAGACAGGGGGCGCGAGCAATCAGCCCCAGCATTTT.

In its sample, this clone was seen a few times. The chain joins TRBV6-5 to TRBJ1-1; possibly TRBD1 for D (5 bases). V lost 8 bases and J 7 bases, leaving 14 bases between the germline ends. The CDR3 runs 12 residues. Looked up from germline, CDR1 is MNHEY and CDR2 is SVGAGI. CDR3 amino acids: CASCRPTVEAFF. The DNA for the CDR3 is TGTGCCAGCTGCCGCCCGACAGTTGAAGCTTTCTTT.

V gene TRBV12-5 combines with J gene TRBJ1-4, with TRBD1 as a possible D gene (6 bases). Trimming shortened V by 1 base and J by 2 bases, and 8 bases separated the two germline ends. Germline V gene data show CDR1 as LGHNT and CDR2 as FRNRAP. CDR3 length equals 15 residues. CDR3 sequence (DNA): TGTGCTAGTGGTTTGGGAGACAGGACTAATGAAAAACTGTTTTTT. Protein product: CASGLGDRTNEKLFF.

V gene TRBV10-1 combines with J gene TRBJ2-1; 12 bases are a match to TRBD2. The CDR3 covers 18 residues. Trimming removed 3 bases from V and 6 bases from J; junction bases left unmatched: 12. Germline V CDR1 and CDR2: WNHNN, SYGVQD (reference sequence). This CDR3 is CASSDPLAGGGYGNEQFF. In DNA, the CDR3 is TGCGCCAGCAGTGACCCCCTAGCGGGAGGGGGCTATGGCAATGAGCAGTTCTTC.

This chain connects TRBV7-6 to TRBJ2-7; maybe TRBD1 (6 bases). This CDR3 region has 12 residues. Germline-derived CDR1 and CDR2 are SGHVS and FNYEAQ. The ends were cut back, 5 bases at V and 3 bases at J, with 8 bases in the middle. The CDR3 protein is CASSETGYEQYF. The CDR3 DNA follows: TGTGCCAGCAGCGAGACAGGCTACGAGCAGTACTTC.

This chain links TRBV9 with TRBJ1-2; D remains unclear. The CDR3 runs to 17 residues. V lost 3 bases, J lost 0 bases, and 18 bases lay in between. The germline gives CDR1 SGDLS, CDR2 YYNGEE. In nucleotides, the CDR3 is TGTGCCAGCAGCGAGCCAGGCCTTACCGGCCCTAACTATGGCTACACCTTC. This codes for CASSEPGLTGPNYGYTF. Full variable domain (outside the CDR3, taken from reference TRBV9 and TRBJ1-2): DSGVTQTPKHLITATGQRVTLRCSPRSGDLSVYWYQQSLDQGLQFLIQYYNGEERAKGNILERFSAQQFPDLHSELNLSSLELGDSALYFCASSEPGLTGPNYGYTFGSGTRLTVV.

The gene calls are TRBV3-1 (or the pseudogene TRBV3-2) and TRBJ2-1, with 12 bases identical to TRBD1. Germline lookup yields CDR1 LGHDT and CDR2 YNNKEL (reference sequence). J lost 11 bases, V lost 4 bases, and 6 bases had no gene match. This CDR3 has 14 residues. CDR3 DNA sequence: TGTGCCAGCAGCCCCGGGACAGGGGGCTGGAAGCAGTTCTTC. Protein: CASSPGTGGWKQFF.

J is TRBJ1-2 and V is TRBV9, with TRBD1 matching 7 bases. CDR3 length: 16 residues. In germline, CDR1 is SGDLS, CDR2 YYNGEE. V lost 4 bases and J lost 3; bases outside the gene matches: 12. CDR3 protein: CASSKSYRGTDYGYTF. The CDR3 nucleotides read TGTGCCAGCAGCAAGTCTTATAGGGGGACAGACTATGGCTACACCTTC.

This chain uses TRBV7-3 with TRBJ2-7; D gene uncertain. Trimming took off 2 bases at V and 4 bases at J, with 9 bases between the two ends. The germline V gene encodes CDR1 SGHTA and CDR2 FQGTGA. The CDR3 is 13 residues long. The CDR3 DNA sequence: TGTGCCAGCAGCTTAGATCTCGGGTACGAGCAGTACTTC. Protein: CASSLDLGYEQYF.

The gene calls are TRBV5-1 and TRBJ2-5, with 9 bases matching TRBD1. Germline-derived CDR1 and CDR2 are SGHRS and YFSETQ. CDR3 length equals 15 residues. V gave up 0 bases and J gave up 4 bases; unmatched junction bases: 4. CDR3: CASSLATGGGETQYF. CDR3 DNA sequence: TGCGCCAGCAGCTTGGCGACAGGGGGAGGAGAGACCCAGTACTTC.

The gene calls are TRBV5-8 and TRBJ1-3; TRBD1 is a possible D gene (5 bases). Germline CDR1 SGHTS, CDR2 YDEGEE. The CDR3 runs to 14 residues. V lost 5 bases and J lost 3, with 12 bases in between. The CDR3 reads CASRKGLNGNTIYF. As DNA, the CDR3 is TGTGCCAGCAGGAAGGGACTTAATGGAAACACCATATATTTT. The full variable domain, rest sourced from reference TRBV5-8 and TRBJ1-3, is EAGVTQSPTHLIKTRGQQATLRCSPISGHTSVYWYQQALGLGLQFLLWYDEGEERNRGNFPPRFSGRQFPNYSSELNVNALELEDSALYLCASRKGLNGNTIYFGEGSWLTVV.

The J gene is TRBJ2-6, the V gene TRBV14, with D unclear. Trimming pared 0 bases from V and 0 bases from J, leaving 3 bases between. CDR1 is SGHDN and CDR2 is FVKESK in the germline V gene. The CDR3 has 15 residues. The CDR3, as DNA: TGTGCCAGCAGCCAAGACAACTCTGGGGCCAACGTCCTGACTTTC. It yields the protein CASSQDNSGANVLTF.

This clone appeared a single time. V is TRBV28 and J is TRBJ2-5; D is perhaps TRBD2 (6 bases). Germline values: CDR1 MDHEN, CDR2 SYDVKM. V was trimmed by 3 bases and J by 0 bases, leaving 11 bases between them. The CDR3 has 15 amino acids. CDR3 sequence reads: CASSLRGWYQETQYF. CDR3 nucleotide sequence: TGTGCCAGCAGTTTGCGGGGATGGTACCAAGAGACCCAGTACTTC.